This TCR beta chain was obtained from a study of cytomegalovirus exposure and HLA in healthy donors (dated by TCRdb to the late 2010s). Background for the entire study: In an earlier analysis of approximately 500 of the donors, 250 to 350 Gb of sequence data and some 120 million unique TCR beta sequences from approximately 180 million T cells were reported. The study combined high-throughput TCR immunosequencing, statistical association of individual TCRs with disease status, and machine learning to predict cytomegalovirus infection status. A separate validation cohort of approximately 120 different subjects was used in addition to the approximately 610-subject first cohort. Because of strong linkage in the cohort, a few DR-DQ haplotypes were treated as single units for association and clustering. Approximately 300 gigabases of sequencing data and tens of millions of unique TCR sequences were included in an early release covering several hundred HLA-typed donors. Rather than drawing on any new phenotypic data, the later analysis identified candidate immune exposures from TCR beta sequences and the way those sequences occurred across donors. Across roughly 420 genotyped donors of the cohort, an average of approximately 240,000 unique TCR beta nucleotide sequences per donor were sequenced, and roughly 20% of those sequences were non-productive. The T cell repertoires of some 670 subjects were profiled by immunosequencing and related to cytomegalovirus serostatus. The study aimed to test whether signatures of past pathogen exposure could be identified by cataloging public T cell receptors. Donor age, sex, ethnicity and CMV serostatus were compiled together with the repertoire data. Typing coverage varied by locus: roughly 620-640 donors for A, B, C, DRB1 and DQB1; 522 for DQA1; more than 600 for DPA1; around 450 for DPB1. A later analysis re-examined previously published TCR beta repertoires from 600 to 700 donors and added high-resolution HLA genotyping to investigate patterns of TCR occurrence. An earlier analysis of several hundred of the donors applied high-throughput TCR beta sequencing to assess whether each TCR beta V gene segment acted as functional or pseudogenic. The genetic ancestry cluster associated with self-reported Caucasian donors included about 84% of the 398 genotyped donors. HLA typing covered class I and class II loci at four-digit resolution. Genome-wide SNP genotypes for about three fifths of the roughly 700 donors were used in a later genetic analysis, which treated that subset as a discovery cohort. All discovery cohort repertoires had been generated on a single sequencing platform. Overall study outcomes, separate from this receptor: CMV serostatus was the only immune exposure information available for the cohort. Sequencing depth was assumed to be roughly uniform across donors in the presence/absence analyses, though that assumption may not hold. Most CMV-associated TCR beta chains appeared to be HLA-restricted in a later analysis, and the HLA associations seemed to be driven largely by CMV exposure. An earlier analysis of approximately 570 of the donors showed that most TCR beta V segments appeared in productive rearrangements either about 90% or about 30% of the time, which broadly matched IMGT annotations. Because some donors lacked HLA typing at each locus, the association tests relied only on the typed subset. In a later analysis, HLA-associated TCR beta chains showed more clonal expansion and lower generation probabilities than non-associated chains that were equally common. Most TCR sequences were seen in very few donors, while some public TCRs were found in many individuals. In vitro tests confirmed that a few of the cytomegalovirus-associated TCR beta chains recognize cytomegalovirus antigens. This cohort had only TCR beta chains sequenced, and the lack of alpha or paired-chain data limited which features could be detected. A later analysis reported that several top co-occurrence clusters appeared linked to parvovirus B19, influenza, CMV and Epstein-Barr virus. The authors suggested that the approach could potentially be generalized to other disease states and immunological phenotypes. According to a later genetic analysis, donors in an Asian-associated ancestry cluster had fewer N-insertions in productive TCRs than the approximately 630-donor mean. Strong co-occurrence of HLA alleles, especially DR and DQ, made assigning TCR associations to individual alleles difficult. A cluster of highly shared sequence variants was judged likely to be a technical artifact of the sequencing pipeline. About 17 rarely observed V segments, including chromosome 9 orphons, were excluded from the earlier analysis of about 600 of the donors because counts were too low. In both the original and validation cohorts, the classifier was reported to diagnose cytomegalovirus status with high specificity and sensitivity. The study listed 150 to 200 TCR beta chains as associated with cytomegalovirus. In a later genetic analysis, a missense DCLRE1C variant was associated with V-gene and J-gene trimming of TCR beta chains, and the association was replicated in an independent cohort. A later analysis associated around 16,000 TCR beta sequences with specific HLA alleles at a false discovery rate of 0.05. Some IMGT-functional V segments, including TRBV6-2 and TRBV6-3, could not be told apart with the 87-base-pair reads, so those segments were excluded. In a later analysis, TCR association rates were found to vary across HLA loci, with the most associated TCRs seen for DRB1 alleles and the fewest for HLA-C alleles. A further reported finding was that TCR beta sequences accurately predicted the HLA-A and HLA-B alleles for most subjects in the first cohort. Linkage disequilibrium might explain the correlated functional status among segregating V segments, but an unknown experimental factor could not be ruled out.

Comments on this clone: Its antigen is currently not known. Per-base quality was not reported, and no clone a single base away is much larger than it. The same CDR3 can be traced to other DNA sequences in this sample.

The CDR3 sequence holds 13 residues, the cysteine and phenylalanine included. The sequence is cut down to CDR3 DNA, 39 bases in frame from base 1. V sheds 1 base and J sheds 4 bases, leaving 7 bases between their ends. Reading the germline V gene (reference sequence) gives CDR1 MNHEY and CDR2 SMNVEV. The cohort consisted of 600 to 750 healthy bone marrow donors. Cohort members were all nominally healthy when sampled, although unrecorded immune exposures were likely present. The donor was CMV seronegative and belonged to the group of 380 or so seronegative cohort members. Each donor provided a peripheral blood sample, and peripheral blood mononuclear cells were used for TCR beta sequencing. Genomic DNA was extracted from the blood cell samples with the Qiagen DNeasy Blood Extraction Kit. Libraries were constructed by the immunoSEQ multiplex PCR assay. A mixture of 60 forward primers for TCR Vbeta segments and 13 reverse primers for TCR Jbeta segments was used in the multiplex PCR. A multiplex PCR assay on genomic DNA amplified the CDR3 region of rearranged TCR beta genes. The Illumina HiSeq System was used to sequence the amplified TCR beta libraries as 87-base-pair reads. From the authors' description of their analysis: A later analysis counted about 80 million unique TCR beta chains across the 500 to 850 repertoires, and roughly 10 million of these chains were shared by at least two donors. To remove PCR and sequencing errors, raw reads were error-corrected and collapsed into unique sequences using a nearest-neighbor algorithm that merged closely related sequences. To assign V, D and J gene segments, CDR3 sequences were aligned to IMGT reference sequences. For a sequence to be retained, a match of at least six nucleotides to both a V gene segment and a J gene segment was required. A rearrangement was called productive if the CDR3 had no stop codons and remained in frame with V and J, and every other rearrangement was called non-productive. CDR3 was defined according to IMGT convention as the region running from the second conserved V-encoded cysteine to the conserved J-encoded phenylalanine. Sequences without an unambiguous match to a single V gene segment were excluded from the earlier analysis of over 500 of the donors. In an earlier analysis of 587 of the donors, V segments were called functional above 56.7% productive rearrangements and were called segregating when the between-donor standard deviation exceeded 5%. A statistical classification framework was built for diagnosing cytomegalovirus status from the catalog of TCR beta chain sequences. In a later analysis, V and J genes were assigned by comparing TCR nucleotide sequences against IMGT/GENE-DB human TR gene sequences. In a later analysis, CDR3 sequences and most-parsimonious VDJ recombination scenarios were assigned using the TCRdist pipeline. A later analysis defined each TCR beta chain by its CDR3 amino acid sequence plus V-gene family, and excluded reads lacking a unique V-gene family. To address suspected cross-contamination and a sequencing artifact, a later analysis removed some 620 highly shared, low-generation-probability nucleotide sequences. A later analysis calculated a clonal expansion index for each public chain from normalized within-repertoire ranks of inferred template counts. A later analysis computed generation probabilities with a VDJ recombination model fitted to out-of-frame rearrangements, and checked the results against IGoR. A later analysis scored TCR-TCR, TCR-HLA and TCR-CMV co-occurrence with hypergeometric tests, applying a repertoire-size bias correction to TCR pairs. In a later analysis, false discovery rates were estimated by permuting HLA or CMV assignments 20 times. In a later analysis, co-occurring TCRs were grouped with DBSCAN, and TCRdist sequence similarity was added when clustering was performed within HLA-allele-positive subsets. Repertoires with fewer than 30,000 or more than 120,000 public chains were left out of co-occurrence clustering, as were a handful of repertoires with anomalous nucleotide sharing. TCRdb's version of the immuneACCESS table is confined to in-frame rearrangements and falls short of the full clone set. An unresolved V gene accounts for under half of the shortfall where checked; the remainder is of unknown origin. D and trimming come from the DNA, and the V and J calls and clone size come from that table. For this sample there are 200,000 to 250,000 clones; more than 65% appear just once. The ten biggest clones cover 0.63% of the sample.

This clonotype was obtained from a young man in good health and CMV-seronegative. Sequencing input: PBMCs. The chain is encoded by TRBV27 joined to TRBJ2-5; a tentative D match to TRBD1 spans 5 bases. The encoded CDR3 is CASSLYRGETQYF. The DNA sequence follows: TGTGCCAGCAGTTTATATAGGGGAGAGACCCAGTACTTC.